This T cell receptor (beta chain) was sequenced in a study of tumor and adjacent non-tumor tissue in lung cancer. Findings and limits, study-wide: Normal lung showed higher cumulative top 100 clone frequency than tumor. Significantly higher TCR diversity was found in tumor than normal lung. Shorter survival was associated with higher TCR diversity in tumors.

As to this clonotype: Its antigen is as yet unknown. One end of the junction is discordant with germline, which a read error may explain.

RNA was extracted from bulk tissue without any cell sorting. Germline V CDR1 and CDR2: DFQATT, SNEGSKA (reference sequence). The CDR3 has 12 residues. TCRbeta libraries were built with three rounds of nested PCR, modified from ARM-PCR. TCRdb processed the multiplex PCR reads anew with MiXCR; each CDR3 protein has one entry. In the table there are approximately 110,000 distinct CDR3 sequences, roughly 80% of which are singletons. The clonotype was recovered from a woman aged 60-75 years with non-small cell lung cancer. Sequenced material: lung tumor tissue. V is TRBV20-1 and J is TRBJ2-2, with D perhaps matching TRBD1 (5 bases). CDR3 protein: CSVNRQTGELFF. In DNA, the CDR3 is TGTAGTGTTAATAGACAGACCGGGGAGCTGTTTTTT.